The rows below give T cell receptor beta chains drawn from one sample of a study of blood T cell repertoires in COVID-19. Generated by immunoSEQ multiplex PCR, the TCRdb table keeps only in-frame clones and is missing some. Among 260,000 or so clones listed, more than 70% were seen once. The sequenced sample was peripheral blood. These TCRs come from a man older than 75 with acute or convalescent COVID-19. Each CDR3 is given with its conserved first and last residue. Each record gives: D gene, V gene, clone size, J gene, CDR3 DNA, CDR3 protein. D genes are given only for firm matches. Where a row states a size, it is once, few, many or the class of an expanded clone; other rows omit it.

TRBD1,TRBV28,-,TRBJ2-5,TGTGCCAGCAGTTTGACAGGGAAGCAGTCAGAGACCCAGTACTTC,CASSLTGKQSETQYF
TRBD1,TRBV12-3/TRBV12-4,-,TRBJ2-7,TGTGCCAGCACAGGACAGGGGGTCCACGAGCAGTACTTC,CASTGQGVHEQYF
-,TRBV9,-,TRBJ1-2,TGTGCCAGCAGCACCCAAGCAACTTTTAACTATGGCTACACCTTC,CASSTQATFNYGYTF
TRBD1,TRBV10-3,-,TRBJ2-5,TGTGCCATCAGTACCGGGACAGGGGGTAAGGAGACCCAGTACTTC,CAISTGTGGKETQYF
TRBD1,TRBV24-1,-,TRBJ2-2,TGTGCCACCAAAGACAGGGGGCACACCGGGGAGCTGTTTTTT,CATKDRGHTGELFF
-,TRBV5-1,-,TRBJ1-4,TGCGCCAGCAGCTTGGGGGGCGGTGCAACTAATGAAAAACTGTTTTTT,CASSLGGGATNEKLFF
TRBD1,TRBV3-1/TRBV3-2,-,TRBJ1-4,TGTGCCAGCAGCCAATACAGGGGGGGTGAAAAACTGTTTTTT,CASSQYRGGEKLFF
-,TRBV4-2,-,TRBJ2-1,TGTGCCAGCAGCCAAGATGGTGACGGGAGAGGATACAATGAGCAGTTCTTC,CASSQDGDGRGYNEQFF
TRBD1,TRBV19,-,TRBJ1-5,TGTGCCAGTAGTATAGTGGGACAGGGGGTCGATCAGCCCCAGCATTTT,CASSIVGQGVDQPQHF
TRBD1,TRBV5-4,few,TRBJ1-4,TGTGCCAGCAGCTTGGGAGGACAGGGCAATGAAAAACTGTTTTTT,CASSLGGQGNEKLFF
-,TRBV14,few,TRBJ2-3,TGTGCCAGCAGCCAAGACCGGGTCACAGATACGCAGTATTTT,CASSQDRVTDTQYF
TRBD2,TRBV5-4,once,TRBJ2-3,TGTGCCAGCAGCCAGGGACTAGGGGCAGATACGCAGTATTTT,CASSQGLGADTQYF
TRBD1,TRBV14,few,TRBJ1-2,TGTGCCAGCAGCCTTCCCGGACAGGGGTTTGGCTACACCTTC,CASSLPGQGFGYTF
-,TRBV18,-,TRBJ2-1,TGTGCCAGCTCACTTATGTTCGACAATGAGCAGTTCTTC,CASSLMFDNEQFF
-,TRBV5-4,-,TRBJ1-1,TGTGCCAGCAGCTTGGATGCCGGCACTGAAGCTTTCTTT,CASSLDAGTEAFF
TRBD2,TRBV5-1,-,TRBJ2-6,TGCGCCAGCAGCTTCGGCGTAGCGTCGGGAGGGCCTAGTGGGGCCAACGTCCTGACTTTC,CASSFGVASGGPSGANVLTF
TRBD1,TRBV2,-,TRBJ1-5,TGTGCCAGCAGTGGGACAGGGGGCAACCAGCCCCAGCATTTT,CASSGTGGNQPQHF
-,TRBV7-2,-,TRBJ2-7,TGTGCCAGCAGCGAACAGGGTTCTCTCTACGAGCAGTACTTC,CASSEQGSLYEQYF
TRBD2,TRBV5-4,-,TRBJ2-7,TGTGCCAGCAGCTTGGGAGCGGGGCCGCTAAGGGGCGAGCAGTACTTC,CASSLGAGPLRGEQYF
-,TRBV24-1,-,TRBJ1-2,TGTGCCATCTCATCGGAGGAGAACTATGGCTACACCTTC,CAISSEENYGYTF
-,TRBV19,few,TRBJ1-5,TGTGCCAGTATGGGCGCGTATAGCAATCAGCCCCAGCATTTT,CASMGAYSNQPQHF
TRBD1,TRBV4-1,few,TRBJ2-2,TGCGCCAGCGGACAGGGGGCTCCTACCGGGGAGCTGTTTTTT,CASGQGAPTGELFF
-,TRBV21-1,-,TRBJ2-7,TGTGCCAGCAGCAAACTAGCGGGAGGTCCCCCCTACGAGCAGTACTTC,CASSKLAGGPPYEQYF
TRBD1,TRBV24-1,few,TRBJ1-5,TGTGCCACCAGGAACAGGGGACCTAATCAGCCCCAGCATTTT,CATRNRGPNQPQHF
TRBD2,TRBV9,-,TRBJ2-2,TGTGCCAGCAGCGTGAACCGACTAGCGGGAGGAACAACCGCGAACACCGGGGAGCTGTTTTTT,CASSVNRLAGGTTANTGELFF
-,TRBV27,-,TRBJ2-2,TGTGCCACCGCGCCTACTAGTTACACCGGGGAGCTGTTTTTT,CATAPTSYTGELFF